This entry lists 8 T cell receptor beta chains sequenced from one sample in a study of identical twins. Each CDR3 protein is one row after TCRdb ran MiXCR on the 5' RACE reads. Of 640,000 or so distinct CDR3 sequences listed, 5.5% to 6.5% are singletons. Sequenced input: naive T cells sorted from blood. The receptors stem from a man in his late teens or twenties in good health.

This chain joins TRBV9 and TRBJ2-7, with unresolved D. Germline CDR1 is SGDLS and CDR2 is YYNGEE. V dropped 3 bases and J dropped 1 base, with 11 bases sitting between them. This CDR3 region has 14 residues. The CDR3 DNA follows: TGTGCCAGCAGCGCTAACGAGATATCCTACGAGCAGTACTTC. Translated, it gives CASSANEISYEQYF.

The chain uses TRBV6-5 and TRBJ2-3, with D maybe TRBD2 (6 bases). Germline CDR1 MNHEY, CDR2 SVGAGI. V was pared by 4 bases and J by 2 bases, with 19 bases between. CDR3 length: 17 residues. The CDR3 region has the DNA TGTGCCAGCAGTTGGGCCCAGGCGTCGGACTACACAGATACGCAGTATTTT. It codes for CASSWAQASDYTDTQYF.

CDR3 bases: TGTGCCTGGAGGGAGGGACTAGCGGGATGGGAGACCCAGTACTTC. Protein product: CAWREGLAGWETQYF. The chain couples TRBV30 to TRBJ2-5; 13 bases are a match to TRBD2. Trimming removed 3 bases from V and 5 bases from J; junction bases left unmatched: 6. The V gene's germline CDR1 is GTSNPN and CDR2 SVGIG (reference sequence). CDR3 length equals 15 residues.

CDR3 sequence (DNA): TGTGCCAGCAGCCAGAGACTAGCCTACTACGAGCAGTACTTC. This translates into CASSQRLAYYEQYF. This chain connects TRBV3-1 to TRBJ2-7; TRBD2 agrees at 7 bases. Per the germline V gene, CDR1 is LGHDT and CDR2 is YNNKEL (reference sequence). The CDR3 consists of 14 residues. Losses at the gene ends were 3 bases for V and 3 bases for J; bases not matched to a gene: 5.

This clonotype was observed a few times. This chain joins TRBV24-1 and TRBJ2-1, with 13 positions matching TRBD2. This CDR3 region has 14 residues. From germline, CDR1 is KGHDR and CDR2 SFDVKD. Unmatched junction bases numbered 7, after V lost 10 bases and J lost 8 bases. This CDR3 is CATEGLAGEDEQFF. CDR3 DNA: TGTGCCACAGAAGGACTAGCGGGAGAAGATGAGCAGTTCTTC.

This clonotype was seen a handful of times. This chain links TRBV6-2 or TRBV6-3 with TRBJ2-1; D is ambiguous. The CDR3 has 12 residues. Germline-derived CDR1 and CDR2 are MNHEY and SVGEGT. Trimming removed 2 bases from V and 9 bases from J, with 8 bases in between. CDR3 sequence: CASSYRWAEQFF. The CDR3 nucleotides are TGTGCCAGCAGTTACAGGTGGGCTGAGCAGTTCTTC.

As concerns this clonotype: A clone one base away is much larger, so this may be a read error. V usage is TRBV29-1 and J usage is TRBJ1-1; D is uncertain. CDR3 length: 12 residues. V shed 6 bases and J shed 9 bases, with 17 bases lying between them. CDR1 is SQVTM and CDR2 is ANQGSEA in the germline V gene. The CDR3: CSVYHGDKKAFF. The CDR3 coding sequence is TGCAGCGTATACCATGGGGATAAGAAAGCTTTCTTT.

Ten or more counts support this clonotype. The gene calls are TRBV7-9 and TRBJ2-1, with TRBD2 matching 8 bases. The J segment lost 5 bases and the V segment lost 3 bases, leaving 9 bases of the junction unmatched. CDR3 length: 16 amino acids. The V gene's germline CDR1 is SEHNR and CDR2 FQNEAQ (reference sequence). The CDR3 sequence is CASSFMVTSGDNEQFF. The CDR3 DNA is TGTGCCAGCAGCTTTATGGTAACTAGCGGAGACAATGAGCAGTTCTTC.